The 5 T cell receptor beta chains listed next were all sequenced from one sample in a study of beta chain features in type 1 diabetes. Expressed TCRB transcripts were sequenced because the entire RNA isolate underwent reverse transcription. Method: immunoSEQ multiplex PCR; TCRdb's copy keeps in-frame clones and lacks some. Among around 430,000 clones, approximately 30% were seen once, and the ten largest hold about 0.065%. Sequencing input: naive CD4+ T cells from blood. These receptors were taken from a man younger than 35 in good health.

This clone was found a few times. The CDR3 DNA reads TGTGCCAGCTCACCGAGATTCGACAGGGGAACTGAAGCTTTCTTT. This translates into CASSPRFDRGTEAFF. The chain recombines TRBV18 with TRBJ1-1; 8 positions match TRBD1. Germline values: CDR1 KGHSH, CDR2 LQKENI. This CDR3 is 15 amino acids long. V dropped 3 bases and J dropped 5; count of bases not matched to a gene: 8.

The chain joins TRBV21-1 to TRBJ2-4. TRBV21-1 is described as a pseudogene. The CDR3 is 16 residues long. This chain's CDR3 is CASTPGPKLAKNIQYF. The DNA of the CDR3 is TGTGCCAGCACCCCGGGACCTAAGCTAGCCAAAAACATTCAGTACTTC.

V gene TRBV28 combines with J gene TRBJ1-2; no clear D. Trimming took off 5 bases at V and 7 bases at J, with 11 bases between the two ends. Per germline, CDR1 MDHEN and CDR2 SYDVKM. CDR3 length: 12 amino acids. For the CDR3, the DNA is TGTGCCAGCAGTACCTCCTGGTCTGGCTACACCTTC. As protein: CASSTSWSGYTF.

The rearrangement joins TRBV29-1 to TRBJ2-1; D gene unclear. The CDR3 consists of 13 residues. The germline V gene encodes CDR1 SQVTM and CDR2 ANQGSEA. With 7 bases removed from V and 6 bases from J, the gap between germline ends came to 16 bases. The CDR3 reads CSGHGDWPNEQFF. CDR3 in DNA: TGCAGCGGACACGGTGACTGGCCCAATGAGCAGTTCTTC.

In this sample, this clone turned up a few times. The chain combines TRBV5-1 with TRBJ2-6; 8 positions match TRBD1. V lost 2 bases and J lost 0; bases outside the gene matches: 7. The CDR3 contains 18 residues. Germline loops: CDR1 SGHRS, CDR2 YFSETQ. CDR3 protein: CASSFKGTGYSGANVLTF. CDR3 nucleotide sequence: TGCGCCAGCAGCTTTAAGGGGACAGGATACTCTGGGGCCAACGTCCTGACTTTC.